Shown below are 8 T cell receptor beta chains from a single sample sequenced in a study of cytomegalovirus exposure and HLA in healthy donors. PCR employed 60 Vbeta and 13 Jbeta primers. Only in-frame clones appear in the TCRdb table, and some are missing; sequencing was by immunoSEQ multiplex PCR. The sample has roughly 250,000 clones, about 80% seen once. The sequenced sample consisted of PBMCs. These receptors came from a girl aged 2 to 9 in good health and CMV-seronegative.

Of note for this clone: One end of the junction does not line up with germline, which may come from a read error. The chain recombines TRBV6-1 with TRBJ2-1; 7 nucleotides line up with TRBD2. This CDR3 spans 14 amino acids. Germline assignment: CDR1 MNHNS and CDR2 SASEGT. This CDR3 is CASSERVGGPERFF. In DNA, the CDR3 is TGTGCCAGCAGTGAAAGGGTGGGAGGGCCGGAGCGGTTCTTC.

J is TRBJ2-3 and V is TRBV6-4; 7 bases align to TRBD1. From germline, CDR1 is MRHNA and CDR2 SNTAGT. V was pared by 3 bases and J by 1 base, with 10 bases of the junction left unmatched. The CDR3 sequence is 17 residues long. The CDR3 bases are TGTGCCAGCAGTGAGGGAGAGGGGGCGCTCGGCACAGATACGCAGTATTTT. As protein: CASSEGEGALGTDTQYF.

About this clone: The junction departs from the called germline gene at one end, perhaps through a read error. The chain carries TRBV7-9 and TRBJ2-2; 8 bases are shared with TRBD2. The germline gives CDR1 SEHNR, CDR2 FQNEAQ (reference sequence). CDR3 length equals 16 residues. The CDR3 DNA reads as TGTTCCAGCAGCTGGTGGACTAGCAGAGTCACCGGGGAGCTGTTTTTT. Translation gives CSSSWWTSRVTGELFF.

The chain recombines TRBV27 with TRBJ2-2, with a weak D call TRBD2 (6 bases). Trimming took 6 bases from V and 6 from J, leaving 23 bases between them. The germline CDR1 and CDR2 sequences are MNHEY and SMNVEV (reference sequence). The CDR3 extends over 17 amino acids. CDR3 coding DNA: TGTGCCAGCAGCCTAAGGTCCCAGGGAGGAGCGGCCGGGGAGCTGTTTTTT. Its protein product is CASSLRSQGGAAGELFF.

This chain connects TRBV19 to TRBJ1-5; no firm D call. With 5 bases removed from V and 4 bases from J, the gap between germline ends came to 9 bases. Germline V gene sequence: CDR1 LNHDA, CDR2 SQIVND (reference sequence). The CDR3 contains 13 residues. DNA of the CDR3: TGTGCCAGTAGTGTCAGGATAAATCAGCCCCAGCATTTT. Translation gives CASSVRINQPQHF.

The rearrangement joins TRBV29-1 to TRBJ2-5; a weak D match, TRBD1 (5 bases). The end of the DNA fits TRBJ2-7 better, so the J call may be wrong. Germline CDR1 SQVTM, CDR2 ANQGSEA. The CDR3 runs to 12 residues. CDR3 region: CSVAIRAYEQYF. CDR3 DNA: TGCAGCGTTGCAATCAGGGCCTACGAGCAGTACTTC.

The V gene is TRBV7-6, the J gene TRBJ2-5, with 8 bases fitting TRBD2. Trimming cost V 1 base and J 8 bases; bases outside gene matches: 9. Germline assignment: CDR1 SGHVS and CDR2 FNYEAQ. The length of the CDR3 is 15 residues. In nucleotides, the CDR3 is TGTGCCAGCAGCTTAGAGGTCCTAGCGGGTACAACCCAGTACTTC. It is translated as CASSLEVLAGTTQYF.

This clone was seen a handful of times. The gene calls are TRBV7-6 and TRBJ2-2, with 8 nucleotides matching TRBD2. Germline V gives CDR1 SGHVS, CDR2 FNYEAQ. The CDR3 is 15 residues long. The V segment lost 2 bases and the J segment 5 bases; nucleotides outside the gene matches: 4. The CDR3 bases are TGTGCCAGCAGCTTACGAGGACTAGCAACCGGGGAGCTGTTTTTT. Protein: CASSLRGLATGELFF.